A single sample gave rise to the 17 T cell receptor beta chains below, sequenced in a study of CD8 T cells in ankylosing spondylitis (dated by TCRdb to about 2017). The library relied on 5' RACE. Sequenced on an Illumina HiSeq 2500. TCRdb reprocessing: public reads trimmed at Q25 with fastp, clones called with MiXCR, in-frame beta chains kept. For every CDR3 protein sequence, its rows merge into one entry that carries the most common genes and DNA. This sample is represented by 100,000 to 150,000 distinct CDR3 sequences; over 7% of them were singletons. The biggest ten clones account for approximately 3.4% of the sample. The sequenced material came from blood, either unsorted or a sorted T cell fraction (not recorded which). Every receptor here comes from a male donor with ankylosing spondylitis or in good health (not recorded which).

This clonotype was counted ten times or more. This chain links TRBV5-1 with TRBJ2-7, with TRBD2 matching over 10 bases. The germline CDR1 and CDR2 sequences are SGHRS and YFSETQ. The CDR3 is 16 amino acids. The V and J ends lost 1 base and 2 bases, in that order; junction bases with no gene match: 6. The CDR3 DNA sequence: TGCGCCAGCAGCTTGTCGACTAGCGGGCCAACCTACGAGCAGTACTTC. It specifies CASSLSTSGPTYEQYF.

This clonotype was observed at least ten times. The rearrangement uses TRBV12-3 or TRBV12-4 and TRBJ2-3; D gene ambiguous. The CDR3 has 16 residues. With 2 bases removed from V and 0 bases from J, the gap between germline ends came to 12 bases. CDR3 sequence reads: CASSLTRGGSTDTQYF. In nucleotides, the CDR3 is TGTGCCAGCAGTTTAACCCGTGGCGGAAGCACAGATACGCAGTATTTT.

The genes are TRBV6-5 and TRBJ2-3; 7 nucleotides agree with TRBD1. CDR1 and CDR2 from the germline V gene are MNHEY and SVGAGI. The CDR3 has 13 residues. Unmatched junction bases numbered 4, after V lost 6 bases and J lost 4 bases. The CDR3 nucleotides read TGTGCCAGCAGACTCGGACAGGCAGATACGCAGTATTTT. The encoded protein is CASRLGQADTQYF.

Notes on this clonotype: This sequence may be a read error, since a much larger clone differs from it by one base. J is TRBJ2-7 and V is TRBV7-8; D not resolved. The germline gives CDR1 SGHVS, CDR2 FQNEAQ. The CDR3 runs 12 residues. The CDR3 DNA is TGTGCCAGCAGCACAGACTCCTACGGGCAGTACTTC. Translating it yields CASSTDSYGQYF.

There are many counts of this clonotype. The chain employs TRBV29-1 and TRBJ1-1; D unclear. Trimming took off 4 bases at V and 3 bases at J, with 18 bases between the two ends. CDR1 and CDR2 (germline): SQVTM, ANQGSEA. The CDR3 runs 15 residues. CDR3: CSVGSGGRRDTEAFF. In nucleotides, the CDR3 is TGCAGCGTTGGGTCGGGTGGCAGAAGGGACACTGAAGCTTTCTTT.

V gene TRBV28 combines with J gene TRBJ2-7; 14 bases are shared with TRBD2. Germline V gives CDR1 MDHEN, CDR2 SYDVKM. This CDR3 region has 16 residues. V shed 6 bases, J shed 6 bases, and the junction held 10 bases outside the gene matches. Here the CDR3 DNA reads TGTGCCAGCAGGACCGGGACTAGCGGGAGTCCCAGCGAGCAGTACTTC. Protein product: CASRTGTSGSPSEQYF.

This chain links TRBV4-3 with TRBJ2-7; D call uncertain. V was shortened by 0 bases and J by 0 bases, with 18 bases between the two germline ends. CDR1 is LGHNA and CDR2 is YSLEER in the germline V gene. This CDR3 has 18 amino acids. CDR3 residues: CASSQDYLPELSSYEQYF. The CDR3 DNA reads as TGCGCCAGCAGCCAAGATTATCTTCCTGAGCTAAGCTCCTACGAGCAGTACTTC.

At least ten counts were recorded for this clonotype. J is TRBJ2-1 and V is TRBV4-3; 16 bases match TRBD2. CDR1 LGHNA and CDR2 YSLEER come from the germline V gene. This CDR3 spans 20 amino acids. V lost 2 bases, J lost 0 bases, and 7 bases stayed unmatched. The CDR3 sequence: CASSQLPGLAGGSSYNEQFF. In DNA form, the CDR3 reads TGCGCCAGCAGCCAACTCCCGGGACTAGCGGGAGGGAGCTCCTACAATGAGCAGTTCTTC.

This clonotype came up many times. V and J are TRBV29-1 and TRBJ2-5; D not certain. Germline V lookup: CDR1 SQVTM, CDR2 ANQGSEA. The CDR3 is 12 amino acids. V gave up 8 bases and J gave up 4 bases, with 14 bases separating them. The CDR3 DNA reads as TGCAGCTCGCGGCCCGACCGAGAGACCCAGTACTTC. This gives the protein CSSRPDRETQYF.

Only a few counts were recorded for this clonotype. The V gene is TRBV7-2, the J gene TRBJ2-1; D gene unclear. The CDR3 sequence is 16 residues long. Between the trimmed V and J ends, which lost 5 bases and 2 bases, there was a span of 16 bases. Germline V lookup: CDR1 SGHTA, CDR2 FQGNSA. CDR3 sequence reads: CASSIRSTNPYNEQFF. For the CDR3, the DNA is TGTGCCAGCAGCATAAGGTCAACGAACCCCTACAATGAGCAGTTCTTC.

In this sample, this clonotype turned up many times. The genes are TRBV5-1 and TRBJ2-3; 9 bases match TRBD2. The CDR3 has 17 residues. J gave up 6 bases and V 0 bases, and 11 bases lay outside the gene matches. Germline CDR1 is SGHRS and CDR2 is YFSETQ. Here the CDR3 reads CASSLEPSSGKTDTQYF. The CDR3 coding sequence is TGCGCCAGCAGCTTGGAGCCGTCTAGCGGGAAAACGGATACGCAGTATTTT. The full variable domain, its missing parts supplied by reference TRBV5-1 and TRBJ2-3, is KAGVTQTPRYLIKTRGQQVTLSCSPISGHRSVSWYQQTPGQGLQFLFEYFSETQRNKGNFPGRFSGRQFSNSRSEMNVSTLELGDSALYLCASSLEPSSGKTDTQYFGPGTRLTVL.

This clonotype has only one observation. It may be a read error: a sequence one base away is much more abundant. The rearrangement uses TRBV7-2 and TRBJ2-7, with TRBD2 matching over 7 bases. Germline CDR1 SGHTA, CDR2 FQGNSA. The CDR3 covers 14 residues. V lost 1 base and J lost 2; bases outside the gene matches: 2. The CDR3, as DNA: TGTGCCAGCAGCTTAGGGGGACTACCCTACGAGCAGTACTTC. It yields the protein CASSLGGLPYEQYF.

This clonotype appeared many times. The gene calls are TRBV7-2 and TRBJ1-4; weak D call: TRBD1 (5 bases). The CDR3 totals 13 residues. Trimming stripped 5 bases from V and 8 bases from J, with 12 bases between. Germline CDR1 and CDR2: SGHTA and FQGNSA. CDR3 DNA: TGTGCCAGCAGCCGAGACAGAGGGGAAAAACTGTTTTTT. This gives the protein CASSRDRGEKLFF.

The table lists this clonotype with many counts. The rearrangement links TRBV7-6 to TRBJ2-3; D remains unclear. The length of the CDR3 is 14 residues. The ends were cut back, 1 base at V and 1 base at J, with 6 bases in the middle. Looked up from germline, CDR1 is SGHVS and CDR2 is FNYEAQ. CDR3 in DNA: TGTGCCAGCAGCTTAGAGCCCGGCACAGATACGCAGTATTTT. This translates into CASSLEPGTDTQYF.

This clonotype was counted between two and nine times. The chain uses TRBV6-1 and TRBJ2-7; D is uncertain. Germline V gives CDR1 MNHNS, CDR2 SASEGT. The CDR3 length is 13 residues. Trimming took off 4 bases at V and 2 bases at J, with 9 bases between the two ends. This chain's CDR3 is CASSVRRPYEQYF. The CDR3 DNA reads TGTGCCAGCAGTGTGAGGCGACCCTACGAGCAGTACTTC.

In this sample, this clonotype turned up many times. The chain recombines TRBV18 with TRBJ2-1; unclear D gene. The CDR3 is 16 residues long. The germline CDR1 and CDR2 sequences are KGHSH and LQKENI. Trimming took 2 bases from V and 0 from J, leaving 11 bases between them. CDR3 in amino acids: CASSPKTTHSYNEQFF. The CDR3 DNA reads as TGTGCCAGCTCACCAAAAACAACCCACTCCTACAATGAGCAGTTCTTC.

This clonotype was seen a few times. The CDR3: CASSVERGAPSYEQYF. In nucleotides, the CDR3 is TGTGCCAGCAGCGTAGAGCGGGGCGCCCCTTCCTACGAGCAGTACTTC. The J gene is TRBJ2-7, the V gene TRBV9; 7 positions agree with TRBD2. The J segment lost 1 base and the V segment lost 0 bases, leaving 7 bases of the junction unmatched. This CDR3 contains 16 residues. Germline V gene sequence: CDR1 SGDLS, CDR2 YYNGEE. The full variable domain, its missing parts supplied by reference TRBV9 and TRBJ2-7, is DSGVTQTPKHLITATGQRVTLRCSPRSGDLSVYWYQQSLDQGLQFLIQYYNGEERAKGNILERFSAQQFPDLHSELNLSSLELGDSALYFCASSVERGAPSYEQYFGPGTRLTVT.